The following is a TCR beta chain sequence with its context. The germline CDR1 and CDR2 sequences are SNHLY and FYNNEI. The CDR3 has 15 residues. V lost 5 bases, J lost 4 bases, and 15 bases lay in between. This specimen comes from a study of blood T cell repertoires in COVID-19. Only in-frame clones appear in the TCRdb table, and some are missing; sequencing was by immunoSEQ multiplex PCR. The sample shows 70,000 to 75,000 clones, roughly 80% of them seen only once. Sequencing input: peripheral blood. This clonotype was sampled from a man in his sixties or seventies with acute or convalescent COVID-19. V gene TRBV2 combines with J gene TRBJ2-1, with D maybe TRBD1 (6 bases). The CDR3 bases are TGTGCCAGCAGTAAACAGGGCACAAGGTACAATGAGCAGTTCTTC. Translated: CASSKQGTRYNEQFF. Variable domain in full (rest from reference TRBV2 and TRBJ2-1): EPEVTQTPSHQVTQMGQEVILRCVPISNHLYFYWYRQILGQKVEFLVSFYNNEISEKSEIFDDQFSVERPDGSNFTLKIRSTKLEDSAMYFCASSKQGTRYNEQFFGPGTRLTVL.